These 27 T cell receptor beta chains were sequenced from one sample in a study of spatial heterogeneity in lung cancer. Specified time point: sample taken at primary tumor resection. Whole RNA, which was extracted from tumor, nontumor lung tissue or frozen PBMC, was sequenced without any cell sorting. TCRdb reprocessed the 5' RACE reads via MiXCR and lists one record per CDR3 protein. Of 10,000 to 12,000 distinct CDR3 sequences in the sample, 5% to 6.5% were seen once. The material was PBMCs, obtained at surgery. Receptors were obtained from a male donor with early-stage non-small cell lung cancer.

There are a few counts of this clonotype. The CDR3: CASSLDSGGAGAQYF. CDR3 in DNA: TGCGCCAGCAGCTTGGATAGCGGGGGGGCCGGGGCCCAGTACTTC. The chain is built from TRBV5-1 and TRBJ2-5; 11 nucleotides agree with TRBD2. The CDR3 has 15 residues. V was pared by 0 bases and J by 9 bases, with 7 bases of the junction left unmatched. Germline V CDR1 and CDR2: SGHRS, YFSETQ.

By share of the sample, this clonotype is medium-sized. The chain uses TRBV12-3 or TRBV12-4 and TRBJ2-2, with D unclear. The CDR3 is 12 residues long. Trimming took off 9 bases at V and 7 bases at J, with 12 bases between the two ends. Here the CDR3 reads CASSAPYGELFF. CDR3 coding DNA: TGTGCCAGTTCGGCTCCTTACGGGGAGCTGTTTTTT.

This clonotype was counted many times. The chain recombines TRBV7-6 with TRBJ1-1; D gene ambiguous. The germline V gene encodes CDR1 SGHVS and CDR2 FNYEAQ. Trimming cost V 5 bases and J 0 bases, with 10 bases left between them. The CDR3 spans 14 residues. CDR3 DNA: TGTGCCAGCAGCCCGGCAGCAGTGAACACTGAAGCTTTCTTT. Its protein is CASSPAAVNTEAFF.

This rearrangement joins TRBV27 to TRBJ2-3, with a possible D match to TRBD2 (7 bases). Trimming took off 3 bases at V and 2 bases at J, with 15 bases between the two ends. The CDR3 covers 16 residues. Germline-derived CDR1 and CDR2 are MNHEY and SMNVEV (reference sequence). CDR3 bases: TGTGCCAGCAGTTTGGGAGGGAGGGGGTTCACAGATACGCAGTATTTT. As protein: CASSLGGRGFTDTQYF.

This clonotype is labeled medium-sized. This chain joins TRBV29-1 and TRBJ1-3; the D gene is possibly TRBD1 (6 bases). The CDR3 is made up of 13 amino acids. Per germline, CDR1 SQVTM and CDR2 ANQGSEA. V lost 4 bases and J 8 bases, leaving 15 bases between the germline ends. CDR3 coding DNA: TGCAGCGTTGCCGGGACACGAGGGGACACCATATATTTT. This encodes CSVAGTRGDTIYF.

There are many counts of this clonotype. The genes are TRBV5-1 and TRBJ2-7; TRBD1 matches at 9 bases. Germline V gene sequence: CDR1 SGHRS, CDR2 YFSETQ. With 0 bases clipped from V and 3 bases from J, the junction kept 7 bases outside the gene matches. CDR3 length: 16 residues. DNA of the CDR3: TGCGCCAGCAGCTTGGATCAAGGGACAGGGCTCTACGAGCAGTACTTC. Its protein product is CASSLDQGTGLYEQYF.

CDR3 protein: CSVKPNYGYTF. CDR3 DNA: TGCAGTGTTAAACCCAACTATGGCTACACCTTC. The V and J genes are TRBV20-1 and TRBJ1-2; D not certain. CDR3 length: 11 residues. Trimming removed 7 bases at V and 2 bases at J, with 8 bases between. Germline V gene lookup returns CDR1 DFQATT and CDR2 SNEGSKA (reference sequence).

There are many counts of this clonotype. The chain has TRBV7-2 and TRBJ2-2, with 9 bases that match TRBD1. Germline values: CDR1 SGHTA, CDR2 FQGNSA. V lost 7 bases, J lost 6 bases, and 6 bases stayed unmatched. This CDR3 is built from 14 residues. The CDR3 DNA is TGTGCCAGCAACAAACAGGGGGCCCCCGGGGAGCTGTTTTTT. The encoded protein is CASNKQGAPGELFF.

This clonotype showed up many times. The CDR3 DNA sequence: TGTGCCAGCAGCTTGGGGCAGCGTGGACAAGAGACCCAGTACTTC. Residues: CASSLGQRGQETQYF. The chain uses TRBV5-6 and TRBJ2-5; D ambiguous. The V gene lost 0 bases and the J gene lost 2 bases, with 11 bases spanning the gap. This CDR3 contains 15 residues. From germline, CDR1 is SGHDT and CDR2 YYEEEE. Looking up the rest from reference TRBV5-6 and TRBJ2-5 gives the full variable domain: DAGVTQSPTHLIKTRGQQVTLRCSPKSGHDTVSWYQQALGQGPQFIFQYYEEEERQRGNFPDRFSGHQFPNYSSELNVNALLLGDSALYLCASSLGQRGQETQYFGPGTRLLVL.

The chain uses TRBV2 and TRBJ2-1; possible D gene TRBD1, 6 bases. Trimming took 5 bases from V and 15 from J, leaving 14 bases between them. The germline V gene has CDR1 SNHLY and CDR2 FYNNEI. The CDR3 runs 11 residues. The CDR3 sequence: CASSFQGRGFF. In nucleotides, the CDR3 is TGTGCCAGCAGTTTCCAGGGGCGAGGGTTCTTC.

The chain is built from TRBV24-1 and TRBJ2-7; perhaps D is TRBD1 or TRBD2 (5 bases each). V shed 3 bases and J shed 4 bases, with 12 bases lying between them. Germline CDR1 is KGHDR and CDR2 is SFDVKD. The length of the CDR3 is 14 residues. The CDR3 loop reads CATSDRDGFYEQYF. As DNA, the CDR3 is TGTGCCACCAGTGATCGGGACGGGTTTTACGAGCAGTACTTC.

This clonotype was seen at least ten times. The rearrangement uses TRBV12-3 or TRBV12-4 and TRBJ2-7; TRBD2 is a possible D gene (6 bases). V lost 4 bases, J lost 1 base, and 11 bases lay in between. This CDR3 spans 14 amino acids. CDR3 nucleotide sequence: TGTGCCAGCAGTTCACGGGAGAGTTCCTACGAGCAGTACTTC. Its protein is CASSSRESSYEQYF.

This clonotype was recorded many times. The rearrangement joins TRBV7-3 to TRBJ2-2; 7 bases align to TRBD1. The ends lost 6 bases at V and 1 base at J; junction bases unmatched: 2. From germline, CDR1 is SGHTA and CDR2 FQGTGA. The CDR3 contains 14 residues. CDR3 sequence reads: CASRRQGNTGELFF. Here the CDR3 DNA reads TGTGCCAGCAGAAGACAGGGGAACACCGGGGAGCTGTTTTTT.

This clonotype occurred a few times. This sequence joins TRBV7-9 and TRBJ2-7; weak D call: TRBD2 (7 bases). The germline V and J ends were trimmed by 6 bases and 5 bases, with 14 bases remaining between them. CDR3 length: 13 amino acids. Germline lookup yields CDR1 SEHNR and CDR2 FQNEAQ (reference sequence). CDR3 in DNA: TGTGCCAGCAGTCCAACGGGGGGCAACGAGCAGTACTTC. Amino acids: CASSPTGGNEQYF.

This clonotype showed up many times. The DNA of the CDR3 is TGTGCCAGCAGTGAAAGCAGAGGGTCTTACGTGAATGAGCAGTTCTTC. Translated, it gives CASSESRGSYVNEQFF. The chain employs TRBV25-1 and TRBJ2-1, with TRBD2 as a possible D gene (5 bases). CDR3 length equals 16 residues. Trimming took 2 bases from V and 7 from J, leaving 18 bases between them. Germline V lookup: CDR1 MGHDK, CDR2 SYGVNS.

This clonotype was picked up many times. DNA of the CDR3: TGTGCCAGCAGCCCGCAGCCCGGAACAGATACGCAGTATTTT. The encoded protein is CASSPQPGTDTQYF. This chain connects TRBV7-3 to TRBJ2-3; no reliable D call. CDR3 length equals 14 residues. Germline CDR1 is SGHTA and CDR2 is FQGTGA. Trimming removed 5 bases from V and 3 bases from J, with 12 bases in between.

This clonotype occurred many times. This chain uses TRBV28 with TRBJ2-7; D uncertain. This CDR3 region has 17 residues. CDR1 MDHEN and CDR2 SYDVKM come from the germline V gene. V was shortened by 3 bases and J by 3 bases, with 21 bases between the two germline ends. The CDR3 bases are TGTGCCAGCAGTTTGGGTGGTGGCAGCCTTAGCTACTACGAGCAGTACTTC. Its translation is CASSLGGGSLSYYEQYF. Supplemented by reference TRBV28 and TRBJ2-7, the full variable domain reads DVKVTQSSRYLVKRTGEKVFLECVQDMDHENMFWYRQDPGLGLRLIYFSYDVKMKEKGDIPEGYSVSREKKERFSLILESASTNQTSMYLCASSLGGGSLSYYEQYFGPGTRLTVT.

This clonotype was seen at least ten times. V gene TRBV14 combines with J gene TRBJ1-1, with D unresolved. The CDR3 runs to 13 residues. V was trimmed by 2 bases and J by 5 bases, leaving 9 bases between them. Germline loops: CDR1 SGHDN, CDR2 FVKESK. CDR3 sequence reads: CASSQRLPTEAFF. Written as DNA, the CDR3 is TGTGCCAGCAGCCAAAGACTCCCGACTGAAGCTTTCTTT.

This clonotype has a count of ten or more. V and J are TRBV18 and TRBJ2-7; unclear D gene. This CDR3 is 15 amino acids long. V was clipped by 3 bases and J by 1 base, with 13 bases between them. Per the germline V gene, CDR1 is KGHSH and CDR2 is LQKENI. CDR3 DNA: TGTGCCAGCTCACCCCGGGCCATGAATTCCTACGAGCAGTACTTC. Encoded protein: CASSPRAMNSYEQYF.

The CDR3 is CSAYPGTTSYNEQFF. The CDR3 region has the DNA TGCAGTGCCTACCCCGGGACTACCTCCTACAATGAGCAGTTCTTC. The rearrangement uses TRBV20-1 and TRBJ2-1; 7 bases map to TRBD2. The CDR3 totals 15 residues. The J segment lost 0 bases and the V segment lost 6 bases, leaving 8 bases of the junction unmatched. CDR1 and CDR2 from the germline V gene are DFQATT and SNEGSKA (reference sequence).

This clonotype was counted ten times or more. The V and J genes are TRBV7-2 and TRBJ2-5; 8 positions agree with TRBD2. This CDR3 is 17 amino acids long. J was trimmed by 2 bases and V by 0 bases; bases with no gene match: 8. Germline values: CDR1 SGHTA, CDR2 FQGNSA. As DNA, the CDR3 is TGTGCCAGCAGCTTAGCCAGCGGGAGATCCGGGCAAGAGACCCAGTACTTC. Its protein is CASSLASGRSGQETQYF.

In this sample, this clonotype turned up many times. This CDR3 is CASSSQGGTSTDTQYF. CDR3 in DNA: TGTGCCAGCAGCTCCCAGGGGGGAACTAGCACAGATACGCAGTATTTT. This chain uses TRBV7-9 with TRBJ2-3, with TRBD1 as a possible D gene (7 bases). The germline V and J ends were trimmed by 4 bases and 0 bases, with 14 bases remaining between them. This CDR3 is 16 amino acids long. The germline V gene encodes CDR1 SEHNR and CDR2 FQNEAQ (reference sequence). Variable domain in full (rest from reference TRBV7-9 and TRBJ2-3): DTGVSQNPRHKITKRGQNVTFRCDPISEHNRLYWYRQTLGQGPEFLTYFQNEAQLEKSRLLSDRFSAERPKGSFSTLEIQRTEQGDSAMYLCASSSQGGTSTDTQYFGPGTRLTVL.

Within the sample, this clonotype is medium-sized (0.01 to 0.1%). The CDR3, as DNA: TGCAGCGTTGGCCCTAGCGGGGTGTCCTACGAGCAGTACTTC. Protein: CSVGPSGVSYEQYF. The gene calls are TRBV29-1 and TRBJ2-7, with 9 bases lining up with TRBD2. The CDR3 loop spans 14 amino acids. Germline CDR1 SQVTM, CDR2 ANQGSEA. V dropped 4 bases and J dropped 1; count of bases not matched to a gene: 5.

This clonotype was seen ten or more times. The rearrangement links TRBV2 to TRBJ2-5; D remains ambiguous. Germline CDR1 is SNHLY and CDR2 is FYNNEI. V was trimmed by 9 bases and J by 1 base, leaving 6 bases between them. This CDR3 is 11 amino acids long. The chain's CDR3 is CASGPQETQYF. CDR3 in DNA: TGTGCCAGTGGCCCCCAAGAGACCCAGTACTTC.

This clonotype was seen ten or more times. The chain couples TRBV2 to TRBJ1-5, with D unclear. The CDR3 covers 13 residues. Germline-derived CDR1 and CDR2 are SNHLY and FYNNEI. The V end lost 3 bases, the J end lost 4 bases, and 7 bases lay between the germline ends. The chain's CDR3 is CASSDLGNQPQHF. The CDR3 bases are TGTGCCAGCAGTGACCTAGGGAATCAGCCCCAGCATTTT.

The table lists this clonotype with many counts. This chain connects TRBV27 to TRBJ2-3, with 9 nucleotides matching TRBD1. Germline CDR1 reads MNHEY; CDR2 reads SMNVEV (reference sequence). The CDR3 length is 15 residues. V dropped 6 bases and J dropped 1; count of bases not matched to a gene: 5. CDR3 region: CASRSTGGRTDTQYF. Written as DNA, the CDR3 is TGTGCCAGCAGGTCCACAGGGGGCCGCACAGATACGCAGTATTTT.

This clonotype has a count of ten or more. This chain connects TRBV7-9 to TRBJ2-1, with D perhaps TRBD2 (6 bases). CDR3 length equals 15 residues. Deletions cut 0 bases from V and 13 bases from J, with 19 bases between. The germline V gene encodes CDR1 SEHNR and CDR2 FQNEAQ (reference sequence). CDR3 sequence (DNA): TGTGCCAGCAGCTTAGCGGCAGGAGGGGTTGGAGGTCAGTTCTTC. This encodes CASSLAAGGVGGQFF.